The 7 T cell receptor beta chains below come from one sample, sequenced in a study of Ad26.COV2.S vaccination and SARS-CoV-2 variants. TCRdb's table, derived via immunoSEQ multiplex PCR, lists solely in-frame clones and lacks some. The sample lists about 400,000 clones; around 89% were seen once. Treatment indicated: 19 received Ad26.COV2.S at low or high dose, single or two shots; roughly five received placebo; per-sample allocation not given. Material that was analyzed had been drawn on day 63 after the first vaccine or placebo injection. This material consisted of peripheral blood, taken in a trial of Ad26.COV2.S vaccine versus placebo. These receptors were obtained from a person aged 18-60 years who received the Ad26.COV2.S COVID-19 vaccine or a placebo.

The genes are TRBV7-2 and TRBJ1-3; D unresolved. V was clipped by 2 bases and J by 0 bases, with 14 bases between them. This CDR3 is 17 amino acids long. Germline loops: CDR1 SGHTA, CDR2 FQGNSA. CDR3 sequence reads: CASSLMLAGSSGNTIYF. In DNA, the CDR3 is TGTGCCAGCAGCTTAATGCTAGCGGGGAGCTCTGGAAACACCATATATTTT.

The rearrangement uses TRBV20-1 and TRBJ2-7; no clear D. The CDR3 covers 11 residues. Germline lookup yields CDR1 DFQATT and CDR2 SNEGSKA (reference sequence). V was cut by 0 bases and J by 5 bases, with 5 bases left in between. The CDR3 sequence is CSARDPHEQYF. The CDR3 DNA reads as TGCAGTGCTAGAGATCCCCACGAGCAGTACTTC.

The rearrangement joins TRBV7-3 to TRBJ2-7, with D perhaps TRBD2 (7 bases). Germline CDR1 and CDR2: SGHTA and FQGTGA. The V gene lost 5 bases and the J gene lost 7 bases, with 15 bases spanning the gap. The CDR3 sequence is 13 residues long. CDR3: CASSIEGEGEQYF. For the CDR3, the DNA is TGTGCCAGCAGCATCGAGGGGGAGGGGGAGCAGTACTTC.

The genes are TRBV30 and TRBJ2-3; no clear D. This CDR3 is built from 12 residues. Per the germline V gene, CDR1 is GTSNPN and CDR2 is SVGIG (reference sequence). V dropped 1 base and J dropped 5 bases, with 7 bases sitting between them. The CDR3 sequence: CAWSDQRDTQYF. The CDR3 DNA reads as TGTGCCTGGAGTGACCAAAGAGATACGCAGTATTTT.

The chain carries TRBV29-1 and TRBJ2-1; 12 positions agree with TRBD2. The ends lost 1 base at V and 10 bases at J; junction bases unmatched: 8. The germline V gene encodes CDR1 SQVTM and CDR2 ANQGSEA. This CDR3 comprises 15 residues. The CDR3 loop reads CSVEGASGRAEEQFF. The CDR3 coding sequence is TGCAGCGTTGAAGGGGCTAGCGGGAGGGCAGAAGAGCAGTTCTTC.

The rearrangement links TRBV3-1 (or the pseudogene TRBV3-2) to TRBJ1-2; D not certain. The germline V gene encodes CDR1 LGHDT and CDR2 YNNKEL (reference sequence). The CDR3 is 15 amino acids. Trimming removed 5 bases at V and 0 bases at J, with 13 bases between. The CDR3 loop is CASSAIEGANYGYTF. DNA of the CDR3: TGTGCCAGCAGCGCCATCGAGGGAGCTAACTATGGCTACACCTTC.

The sample holds one count of this clone. The chain has TRBV9 and TRBJ2-7; TRBD2 matches 9 bases. CDR1 SGDLS and CDR2 YYNGEE come from the germline V gene. This CDR3 spans 15 amino acids. J was trimmed by 7 bases and V by 0 bases; bases with no gene match: 8. DNA of the CDR3: TGTGCCAGCAGCGTAGCAGAACTAGCGGGTGCGGAGCAGTACTTC. It encodes CASSVAELAGAEQYF.